The clone carrying this T cell receptor (beta chain) showed up many times. Its antigen is still unknown. The sample comes from a study of blood T cells in healthy people across ages. The study's findings and limits: When set beside aged donors, long-lived donors presented more naive CD4+ cells and higher diversity.

Total RNA, at least 5 micrograms per sample, was extracted from PBMCs. With a J-beta primer mix and a sample-barcoded 5' primer, a second PCR ran roughly 6 to 12 cycles. MiXCR was run by TCRdb on the 5' RACE reads, yielding one entry per CDR3 protein. This table has approximately 850,000 distinct CDR3 sequences, 58% appearing once. This CDR3 comprises 12 residues. Germline-derived CDR1 and CDR2 are DFQATT and SNEGSKA (reference sequence). V lost 3 bases and J lost 2, with 8 bases in between. The sequencing sample was made of blood. This rearrangement joins TRBV20-1 to TRBJ2-7, with D perhaps being TRBD1 or TRBD2 (5 bases each). The TCR was taken from a man aged 30 to 39 in good health. CDR3 residues: CSARRDPYEQYF. The CDR3, as DNA: TGCAGTGCTAGGAGGGACCCCTACGAGCAGTACTTC.